This TCR beta chain was profiled in a study of shared T cell receptors in the human thymus. V dropped 0 bases and J dropped 5; count of bases not matched to a gene: 5. The CDR3 has 15 amino acids. Germline assignment: CDR1 SGDLS and CDR2 YYNGEE. Profiled with immunoSEQ multiplex PCR; TCRdb holds only in-frame clones, not every one. This table holds roughly 710,000 clones, 75% to 90% found once. The sample was also reused in another study, on human thymus T cells. That work contributes: Serving as donors were healthy Finnish infants, each of whom was having open corrective surgery for congenital heart defects. From resections taken during corrective heart surgery, the thymus tissue was obtained. Seemingly biased V and J gene usage marked thymic and blood repertoires. Related reports documented highly overlapping thymic repertoires among unrelated individuals.

The receptor comes from a girl in the first two years of life with a congenital heart defect. This sequence joins TRBV9 and TRBJ2-1; the match to TRBD2 covers 7 bases. Input material: thymocytes. CDR3 sequence reads: CASSVGGGYDNEQFF. In DNA form, the CDR3 reads TGTGCCAGCAGCGTAGGGGGGGGGTATGACAATGAGCAGTTCTTC.